This TCR beta chain stems from a study of cytomegalovirus exposure and HLA in healthy donors. Donors likely had unrecorded immune exposures despite being nominally healthy when sampled. Worth noting for this clone: Its antigen is not known.

General study results and limits: Previous analysis showed most TCR beta V segments were productive about 90% or about 30% of the time. According to a later analysis, most TCR beta chains associated with CMV appeared HLA-restricted.

PCR involved 60 Vbeta and 13 Jbeta primers. Produced via immunoSEQ multiplex PCR; TCRdb's table is partial and in-frame only. The table lists about 140,000 clones, about 80% of them singletons. Sequences were obtained from PBMCs. This sequence was found in a woman aged 55-75 years in good health and CMV-seropositive.

The CDR3 bases are TGTGCCAGCAGTTCCAGTTGGAGACAGGGGCAAGAGACCCAGTACTTC. Its translation: CASSSSWRQGQETQYF. This chain uses TRBV6-5 with TRBJ2-5, with 8 bases fitting TRBD1. Germline V gene sequence: CDR1 MNHEY, CDR2 SVGAGI. The CDR3 is 16 amino acids. The J segment lost 2 bases and the V segment lost 4 bases, leaving 9 bases of the junction unmatched.